The 25 T cell receptor beta chains below all came from one sample that was sequenced in a study of T-cell reconstitution after alpha-beta-depleted transplantation in children. Molecular barcoding with unique molecular identifiers was used for the TCRbeta library. MiXCR was run by TCRdb on the PCR reads, yielding one entry per CDR3 protein. The table shows approximately 400,000 distinct CDR3 sequences, with about 17% occurring only once. The source was PBMCs, mostly from graft donor cells, collected 360 days after TCRalphabeta/CD19-depleted stem cell transplant. The receptors were sampled from a boy under two years old who had a stem cell transplant for Wiskott-Aldrich syndrome, so the T cells may come from the graft donor.

V usage is TRBV6-4 and J usage is TRBJ2-5; tentatively, D is TRBD2 (6 bases). Germline lookup yields CDR1 MRHNA and CDR2 SNTAGT. Trimming cost V 8 bases and J 2 bases, with 21 bases left between them. The CDR3 length is 16 residues. The CDR3 DNA reads TGTGCCAGCCAAAGGAGGGTTCTAGCAGCTCAAGAGACCCAGTACTTC. Translating gives CASQRRVLAAQETQYF.

This chain uses TRBV4-1 with TRBJ2-1, with 11 bases lining up with TRBD2. Unmatched junction bases numbered 14, after V lost 1 base and J lost 0 bases. The CDR3 covers 21 residues. Germline CDR1 reads MGHRA; CDR2 reads YSYEKL. Written as DNA, the CDR3 is TGCGCCAGCAGCCAAGTTAGGGGGACTAGCGGTTTTTCGAGCTCCTACAATGAGCAGTTCTTC. This translates into CASSQVRGTSGFSSSYNEQFF.

V usage is TRBV12-3 or TRBV12-4 and J usage is TRBJ2-5, with 14 bases aligning to TRBD2. The ends lost 0 bases at V and 3 bases at J; junction bases unmatched: 15. There are 21 residues in the CDR3. CDR3 in DNA: TGTGCCAGCAGTTTAGCGCTTCCCGGGACTAGCGGGAGACTACCTAAAGAGACCCAGTACTTC. Its protein product is CASSLALPGTSGRLPKETQYF.

This clonotype was seen a handful of times. DNA of the CDR3: TGTGCCAGCAGGCCACCCTCCTACGAGCAGTACTTC. This translates into CASRPPSYEQYF. The chain combines TRBV28 with TRBJ2-7; D remains ambiguous. Trimming shortened V by 6 bases and J by 0 bases, and 6 bases separated the two germline ends. Germline CDR1 is MDHEN and CDR2 is SYDVKM. The CDR3 loop spans 12 amino acids.

The rearrangement links TRBV7-9 to TRBJ2-3; D gene unclear. Germline lookup yields CDR1 SEHNR and CDR2 FQNEAQ (reference sequence). The ends were cut back, 3 bases at V and 2 bases at J, with 12 bases in the middle. The CDR3 has 15 residues. CDR3 coding DNA: TGTGCCAGCAGCTTTGGTGACATCGCCACAGATACGCAGTATTTT. Translation gives CASSFGDIATDTQYF.

The chain recombines TRBV7-2 with TRBJ2-5, with TRBD1 identical over 7 bases. This CDR3 comprises 13 residues. V trimming: 7 bases; J trimming: 0 bases; junction bases outside the gene matches: 2. Per the germline V gene, CDR1 is SGHTA and CDR2 is FQGNSA. CDR3 loop: CASKTGNQETQYF. CDR3 nucleotide sequence: TGTGCCAGCAAGACAGGGAACCAAGAGACCCAGTACTTC.

The rearrangement joins TRBV5-1 to TRBJ1-1; D might be TRBD1 (6 bases). With 6 bases removed from V and 0 bases from J, the gap between germline ends came to 15 bases. This CDR3 is built from 15 residues. The germline CDR1 and CDR2 sequences are SGHRS and YFSETQ. CDR3 coding DNA: TGCGCCAGCACCACTCGGGGGGGCATGAACACTGAAGCTTTCTTT. Residues: CASTTRGGMNTEAFF. The whole variable domain, remainder taken from reference TRBV5-1 and TRBJ1-1, is KAGVTQTPRYLIKTRGQQVTLSCSPISGHRSVSWYQQTPGQGLQFLFEYFSETQRNKGNFPGRFSGRQFSNSRSEMNVSTLELGDSALYLCASTTRGGMNTEAFFGQGTRLTVV.

This clonotype occurred a few times. DNA of the CDR3: TGTGCCACCAGTGAAACCAGGGGGCGACGGGGCTACACCTTC. Translated: CATSETRGRRGYTF. This chain joins TRBV24-1 and TRBJ1-2; 8 nucleotides agree with TRBD1. The CDR3 totals 14 residues. V shed 4 bases and J 8 bases; nucleotides not matched to a gene: 8. Germline CDR1 KGHDR, CDR2 SFDVKD.

V gene TRBV24-1 combines with J gene TRBJ2-1; the match to TRBD1 covers 12 bases. Germline V gene sequence: CDR1 KGHDR, CDR2 SFDVKD. With V trimmed by 8 bases and J by 8 bases, 6 bases remained unmatched. This CDR3 is 14 amino acids long. The CDR3 coding sequence is TGTGCCACCACCGGGACAGGGGGCCGCGATGAGCAGTTCTTC. This encodes CATTGTGGRDEQFF.

This chain links TRBV24-1 with TRBJ2-1, with TRBD2 as a possible D gene (6 bases). The CDR3 has 14 residues. Germline CDR1 reads KGHDR; CDR2 reads SFDVKD. Trimming took off 3 bases at V and 6 bases at J, with 11 bases between the two ends. The CDR3 loop reads CATSDPLASNEQFF. The CDR3 coding sequence is TGTGCCACCAGTGATCCTCTAGCGAGCAATGAGCAGTTCTTC.

The chain combines TRBV24-1 with TRBJ2-1, with D perhaps matching TRBD2 (6 bases). V was cut by 6 bases and J by 10 bases, with 21 bases left in between. CDR3 length equals 15 residues. CDR1 KGHDR and CDR2 SFDVKD come from the germline V gene. This CDR3 is CATSLGGAPQWEQFF. The CDR3 region has the DNA TGTGCCACCAGTCTAGGCGGGGCTCCGCAATGGGAGCAGTTCTTC.

This clonotype was detected many times. V gene TRBV5-1 combines with J gene TRBJ2-5; D is perhaps TRBD1 (6 bases). Germline-derived CDR1 and CDR2 are SGHRS and YFSETQ. This CDR3 contains 14 residues. The germline V and J ends were trimmed by 0 bases and 5 bases, with 11 bases remaining between them. The CDR3 region has the DNA TGCGCCAGCAGCTTGGACAGGGCGGAGGAGACCCAGTACTTC. Translated: CASSLDRAEETQYF.

This chain connects TRBV6-1 to TRBJ2-5; 8 nucleotides align to TRBD2. Per the germline V gene, CDR1 is MNHNS and CDR2 is SASEGT. The junction had 11 bases not matched to a gene; V was cut back by 7 bases and J by 7 bases. The CDR3 runs 14 residues. The CDR3 loop reads CASNILAAPGTQYF. CDR3 DNA: TGTGCCAGCAATATACTAGCGGCCCCAGGGACCCAGTACTTC.

In this sample, this clonotype turned up many times. The J gene is TRBJ2-1, the V gene TRBV5-1; no clear D. The germline V gene has CDR1 SGHRS and CDR2 YFSETQ. Trimming took 0 bases from V and 6 from J, leaving 7 bases between them. The CDR3 is 13 residues long. The CDR3 DNA is TGCGCCAGCAGCTTGGCCGGGTTCAATGAGCAGTTCTTC. Translating gives CASSLAGFNEQFF.

There are a few counts of this clonotype. The V and J genes are TRBV10-3 and TRBJ2-3; 8 bases match TRBD2. This CDR3 is built from 16 residues. Germline-derived CDR1 and CDR2 are ENHRY and SYGVKD. V lost 2 bases to trimming and J lost 2 bases; unmatched junction nucleotides: 6. The CDR3 bases are TGTGCCATCAGTGAGAGGCGGGGGGTCGACACAGATACGCAGTATTTT. Protein sequence: CAISERRGVDTDTQYF.

The chain uses TRBV5-1 and TRBJ2-7, with TRBD2 identical over 7 bases. The V segment lost 4 bases and the J segment 4 bases; nucleotides outside the gene matches: 8. This CDR3 is built from 14 residues. Germline CDR1 and CDR2: SGHRS and YFSETQ. The CDR3 DNA reads TGCGCCAGCAGCCCCCGGGGAGGGGTATACGAGCAGTACTTC. It specifies CASSPRGGVYEQYF.

This clonotype occurred a few times. The chain couples TRBV10-3 to TRBJ2-7; 7 bases line up with TRBD1. This CDR3 has 15 residues. With 2 bases clipped from V and 4 bases from J, the junction kept 8 bases outside the gene matches. Germline values: CDR1 ENHRY, CDR2 SYGVKD. The CDR3 loop is CAISEHEARGYEQYF. CDR3 bases: TGTGCCATCAGTGAGCACGAGGCCAGGGGGTACGAGCAGTACTTC.

This clonotype was recorded many times. The rearrangement uses TRBV24-1 and TRBJ2-1, with TRBD2 matching 11 bases. This CDR3 is built from 14 residues. The germline V gene has CDR1 KGHDR and CDR2 SFDVKD. The ends lost 7 bases at V and 3 bases at J; junction bases unmatched: 1. The CDR3 here is CATRGTSGYNEQFF. CDR3 DNA: TGTGCCACCAGAGGGACTAGCGGCTACAATGAGCAGTTCTTC.

The chain combines TRBV2 with TRBJ2-7, with TRBD1 matching over 7 bases. The germline gives CDR1 SNHLY, CDR2 FYNNEI. The ends lost 7 bases at V and 3 bases at J; junction bases unmatched: 3. The CDR3 length is 12 residues. The CDR3 DNA follows: TGTGCCAGCACGGACAGGTTCTACGAGCAGTACTTC. Translation gives CASTDRFYEQYF. The full variable domain, in which reference TRBV2 and TRBJ2-7 provide the parts outside the CDR3, is EPEVTQTPSHQVTQMGQEVILRCVPISNHLYFYWYRQILGQKVEFLVSFYNNEISEKSEIFDDQFSVERPDGSNFTLKIRSTKLEDSAMYFCASTDRFYEQYFGPGTRLTVT.

This clonotype appeared a few times. The chain couples TRBV12-3 or TRBV12-4 to TRBJ1-2; 11 positions agree with TRBD1. V gave up 5 bases and J gave up 7 bases; unmatched junction bases: 9. The CDR3 runs 15 residues. The CDR3 reads CASSRWDRGKTGYTF. The DNA of the CDR3 is TGTGCCAGCAGTCGCTGGGACAGGGGGAAGACTGGCTACACCTTC.

CDR3 region: CAWSVPGLAGRSGELFF. The CDR3 DNA follows: TGTGCCTGGAGTGTGCCGGGACTAGCGGGAAGGTCCGGGGAGCTGTTTTTT. The gene calls are TRBV30 and TRBJ2-2, with 13 positions matching TRBD2. V shed 0 bases and J 6 bases; nucleotides not matched to a gene: 7. Looked up from germline, CDR1 is GTSNPN and CDR2 is SVGIG (reference sequence). The CDR3 has 17 amino acids.

This clonotype has more than one count but fewer than ten. The DNA of the CDR3 is TGTGCCAGCAGCTTAGCGGGGGCGAAGTACGAGCAGTACTTC. As protein: CASSLAGAKYEQYF. The J gene is TRBJ2-7, the V gene TRBV7-9, with D maybe TRBD1 (6 bases). The ends were cut back, 0 bases at V and 4 bases at J, with 10 bases in the middle. The V gene's germline CDR1 is SEHNR and CDR2 FQNEAQ (reference sequence). The CDR3 sequence is 14 residues long.

The chain uses TRBV21-1 and TRBJ2-3; the D call of TRBD2 is as the table states it, not checked on the DNA. TRBV21-1 is classified as a pseudogene. This CDR3 is built from 15 residues. The CDR3 nucleotides read TGTGCCAGCATCCCCGGACTAGCGGGGATAGATACGCAGTATTTT. This encodes CASIPGLAGIDTQYF.

V is TRBV30 and J is TRBJ2-7; D may be TRBD1 or TRBD2 (5 bases each). The germline V gene encodes CDR1 GTSNPN and CDR2 SVGIG (reference sequence). The V end lost 4 bases, the J end lost 4 bases, and 14 bases lay between the germline ends. The CDR3 length is 13 residues. The CDR3 is CAWNSRWGYEQYF. CDR3 bases: TGTGCCTGGAACTCGCGTTGGGGGTACGAGCAGTACTTC. The variable domain in full, completed from reference TRBV30 and TRBJ2-7, reads SQTIHQWPATLVQPVGSPLSLECTVEGTSNPNLYWYRQAAGRGLQLLFYSVGIGQISSEVPQNLSASRPQDRQFILSSKKLLLSDSGFYLCAWNSRWGYEQYFGPGTRLTVT.

The chain recombines TRBV27 with TRBJ1-1, with unresolved D. Germline CDR1 is MNHEY and CDR2 is SMNVEV (reference sequence). This CDR3 is built from 16 residues. Trimming removed 0 bases at V and 5 bases at J, with 16 bases between. CDR3 residues: CASSLSIVSRGTEAFF. The CDR3 DNA follows: TGTGCCAGCAGTTTATCAATCGTCAGTCGAGGGACTGAAGCTTTCTTT.